This is a list of T cell receptor beta chains from one sample in a study of blood T cells in healthy people across ages. Each CDR3 protein is one row after TCRdb ran MiXCR on the 5' RACE reads. The profile shows about 1.4 million distinct CDR3 sequences, approximately 59% of them singletons. Specimen: blood. These receptors were collected from a man younger than 35 in good health. The CDR3 runs from the conserved cysteine through the conserved F or W. D genes are given only for firm matches. The size entry is marked missing in some rows and otherwise reads once, few, many or a size class.

clone size	D gene	V gene	J gene	CDR3 DNA	CDR3 protein
few	NA	TRBV4-2	TRBJ1-5	TGTGCCAGCAGCCAAGTGCAGGGAACCCAGCCCCAGCATTTT	CASSQVQGTQPQHF
NA	TRBD1	TRBV20-1	TRBJ2-4	TGCAGTGCTAGAATACCGGGACAGGGGGCCAAAAACATTCAGTACTTC	CSARIPGQGAKNIQYF
few	NA	TRBV7-2	TRBJ1-6	TGTGCCAGCACCGTCGCGGGCGGGGATTCACCCCTCCACTTT	CASTVAGGDSPLHF
many	NA	TRBV24-1	TRBJ2-7	TGTGCCACCAGTGAGGCGGGAACTACCTACGAGCAGTACTTC	CATSEAGTTYEQYF
NA	NA	TRBV12-3/TRBV12-4	TRBJ1-1	TGTGCCAGCAGGGACTCTGGGCGGGAGAACACTGAAGCTTTCTTT	CASRDSGRENTEAFF
NA	NA	TRBV10-3	TRBJ2-5	TGTGCCATCAGGTCCTCAGGGGCTAGTGAGACCCAGTACTTC	CAIRSSGASETQYF
NA	TRBD1	TRBV5-1	TRBJ1-2	TGCGCCAGCAAATATCCGGGGACAGCCTATGGCTACACCTTC	CASKYPGTAYGYTF
NA	NA	TRBV4-1	TRBJ1-1	TGCGCCAGCAGCCCCCTTTCCCCTCCAAAGCGGAACACTGAAGCTTTCTTT	CASSPLSPPKRNTEAFF
few	NA	TRBV18	TRBJ2-1	TGTGCCAGCTCAAGTGGGACCGACAATGAGCAGTTCTTC	CASSSGTDNEQFF
NA	TRBD1	TRBV7-2	TRBJ2-1	TGTGCCAGCAGCACTGGACAGGCCGCATCCTACAATGAGCAGTTCTTC	CASSTGQAASYNEQFF
once	TRBD2	TRBV7-2	TRBJ2-5	TGTGCCAGCAGCGACCGGGGGGGCCACGAGGCCCAGTACTTC	CASSDRGGHEAQYF